This T cell receptor (beta chain) derives from a study of OX40 agonist ivuxolimab in advanced cancers. The overall study: Ivuxolimab is a fully human IgG2 antibody that activates OX40 (CD134). The eligibility criteria allowed prior anti-PD-1, anti-PD-L1 or anti-CTLA-4 therapy, and roughly 39% had some. Study-level points and caveats: On average, CD8+ T cells showed a greater number of expanded clones than CD4+.

Repertoires were generated with immunoSEQ multiplex PCR, while TCRdb's copy carries only in-frame clones and drops some. The sample has 30,000 to 40,000 clones; about 82% are singletons. A note on this clone: Its antigen is unknown.

This CDR3 comprises 16 residues. V was shortened by 0 bases and J by 6 bases, with 15 bases between the two germline ends. Per the germline V gene, CDR1 is LGHNA and CDR2 is YSLEER. Material: CD4+ or CD8+ T cells sorted from blood, obtained in a trial of the OX40 agonist ivuxolimab. The V call is TRBV4-3, the J call TRBJ2-1; D gene ambiguous. The source is an adult with an advanced solid tumor such as melanoma, head and neck, liver or kidney cancer. DNA of the CDR3: TGCGCCAGCAGCCAAGATCTGAGTGTCCCTCTCAATGAGCAGTTCTTC. The encoded protein is CASSQDLSVPLNEQFF.